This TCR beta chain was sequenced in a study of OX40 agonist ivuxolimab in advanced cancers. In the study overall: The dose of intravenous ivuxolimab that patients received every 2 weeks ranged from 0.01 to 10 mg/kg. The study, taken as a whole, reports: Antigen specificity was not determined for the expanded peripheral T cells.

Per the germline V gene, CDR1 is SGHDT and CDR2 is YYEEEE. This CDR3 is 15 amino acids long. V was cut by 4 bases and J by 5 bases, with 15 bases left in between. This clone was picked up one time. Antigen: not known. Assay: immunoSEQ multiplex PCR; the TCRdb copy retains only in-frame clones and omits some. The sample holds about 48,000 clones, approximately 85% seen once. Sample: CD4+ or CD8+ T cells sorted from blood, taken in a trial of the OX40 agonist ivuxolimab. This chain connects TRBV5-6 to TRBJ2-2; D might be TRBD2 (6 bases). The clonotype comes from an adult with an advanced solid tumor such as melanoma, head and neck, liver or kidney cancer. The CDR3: CASSRGLQRTGELFF. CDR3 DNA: TGTGCCAGCAGCCGGGGACTTCAGAGGACCGGGGAGCTGTTTTTT.